This T cell receptor (beta chain) originates from a study of regulatory T cells in long-lasting Graves disease. Findings of the study overall: The work looked only at peripheral blood and did not look at thyroid tissue.

Time point described: persistent/refractory GD, antithyroid drugs over 5 years with positive TRAb. PBMCs provided the RNA from which the TCR library was made. This clonotype was counted ten times or more. Its specificity is unknown. Building of the TCR beta libraries involved iRepertoire HTBI primers and Arm-PCR of CDR3 regions. MiXCR was run by TCRdb on the multiplex PCR reads, yielding one entry per CDR3 protein. The sample lists 360,000 or so distinct CDR3 sequences; 20% to 25% were seen once. The clonotype originates from a woman aged 40 to 50 with Graves disease. The material was peripheral blood mononuclear cells (PBMCs), obtained when the disease was refractory, from a patient treated with antithyroid drugs.

The CDR3 reads CASSYARRGIGEQYF. CDR3 DNA sequence: TGTGCCAGCAGTTACGCGAGGAGGGGAATTGGCGAGCAGTACTTC. The chain links TRBV6-5 to TRBJ2-7, with a possible D match to TRBD2 (6 bases). Germline CDR1 and CDR2: MNHEY and SVGAGI. Trimming shortened V by 2 bases and J by 6 bases, and 17 bases separated the two germline ends. This CDR3 has 15 amino acids.